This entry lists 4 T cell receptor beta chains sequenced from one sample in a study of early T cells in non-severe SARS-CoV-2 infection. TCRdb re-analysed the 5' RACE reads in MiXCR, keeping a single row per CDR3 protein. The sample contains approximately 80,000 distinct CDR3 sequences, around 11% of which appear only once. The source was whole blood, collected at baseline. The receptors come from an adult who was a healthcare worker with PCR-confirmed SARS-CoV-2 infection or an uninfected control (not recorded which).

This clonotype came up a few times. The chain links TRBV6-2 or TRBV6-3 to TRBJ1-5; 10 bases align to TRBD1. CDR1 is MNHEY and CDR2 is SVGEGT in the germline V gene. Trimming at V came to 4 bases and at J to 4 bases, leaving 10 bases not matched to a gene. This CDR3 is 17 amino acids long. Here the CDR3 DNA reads TGTGCCAGCAGTTCCATCCGGGACAGGGGCTTAAATCAGCCCCAGCATTTT. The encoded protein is CASSSIRDRGLNQPQHF.

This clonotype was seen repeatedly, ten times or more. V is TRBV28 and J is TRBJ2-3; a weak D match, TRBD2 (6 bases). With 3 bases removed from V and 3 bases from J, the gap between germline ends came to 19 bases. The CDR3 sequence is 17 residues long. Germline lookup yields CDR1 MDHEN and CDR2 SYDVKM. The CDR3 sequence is CASSFGDSSWGTDTQYF. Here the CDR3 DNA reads TGTGCCAGCAGTTTCGGGGACTCTTCCTGGGGAACAGATACGCAGTATTTT.

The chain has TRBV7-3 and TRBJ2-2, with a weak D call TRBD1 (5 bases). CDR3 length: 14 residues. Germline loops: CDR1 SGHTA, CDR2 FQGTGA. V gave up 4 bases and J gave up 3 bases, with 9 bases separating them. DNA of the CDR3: TGTGCCAGCAGCTCTGACAGCTACACCGGGGAGCTGTTTTTT. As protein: CASSSDSYTGELFF.

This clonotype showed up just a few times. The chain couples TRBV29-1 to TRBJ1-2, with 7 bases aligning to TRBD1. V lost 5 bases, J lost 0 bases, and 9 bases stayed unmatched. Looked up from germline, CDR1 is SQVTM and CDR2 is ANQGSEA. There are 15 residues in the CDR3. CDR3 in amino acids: CSVSLEGTANYGYTF. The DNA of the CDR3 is TGCAGCGTTTCTCTAGAGGGGACAGCTAACTATGGCTACACCTTC.